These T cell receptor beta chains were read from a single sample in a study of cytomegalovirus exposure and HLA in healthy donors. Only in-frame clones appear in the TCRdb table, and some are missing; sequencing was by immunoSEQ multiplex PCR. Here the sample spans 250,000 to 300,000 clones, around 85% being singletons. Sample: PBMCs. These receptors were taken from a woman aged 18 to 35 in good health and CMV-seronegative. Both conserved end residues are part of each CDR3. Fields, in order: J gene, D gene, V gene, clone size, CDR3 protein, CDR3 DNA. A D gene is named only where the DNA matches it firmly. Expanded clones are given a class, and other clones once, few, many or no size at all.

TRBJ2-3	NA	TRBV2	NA	CASSGGASTDTQYF	TGTGCCAGCAGTGGGGGCGCGAGCACAGATACGCAGTATTTT
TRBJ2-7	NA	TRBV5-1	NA	CASSLAAASYEQYF	TGCGCCAGCAGCTTGGCCGCGGCCTCCTACGAGCAGTACTTC
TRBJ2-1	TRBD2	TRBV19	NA	CATMRASGYNEQFF	TGTGCCACCATGAGGGCTAGCGGATACAATGAGCAGTTCTTC
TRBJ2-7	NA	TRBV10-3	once	CAISGPGFYEQYF	TGTGCCATCAGTGGCCCCGGTTTCTACGAGCAGTACTTC
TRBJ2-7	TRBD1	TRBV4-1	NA	CASSQSNRGDEQYF	TGCGCCAGCAGCCAATCAAACAGGGGCGACGAGCAGTACTTC
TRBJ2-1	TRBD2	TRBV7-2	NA	CASSLVAGGAYNEQFF	TGTGCCAGCAGCTTAGTGGCGGGAGGGGCCTACAATGAGCAGTTCTTC
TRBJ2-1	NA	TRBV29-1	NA	CSADRSSYNEQFF	TGCAGCGCTGACCGTAGCTCCTACAATGAGCAGTTCTTC
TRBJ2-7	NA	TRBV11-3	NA	CASSFNSEQYF	TGTGCCAGCAGCTTCAACTCGGAGCAGTACTTC
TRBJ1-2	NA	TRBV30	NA	CAWRRGRGFYGYTF	TGTGCCTGGCGTCGAGGCAGGGGATTCTATGGCTACACCTTC
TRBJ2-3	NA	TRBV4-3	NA	CASSQFAGASTDTQYF	TGCGCCAGCAGCCAGTTCGCGGGGGCTAGCACAGATACGCAGTATTTT
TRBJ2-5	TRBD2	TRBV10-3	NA	CAISASSGGPREQYF	TGTGCCATCAGTGCGTCTAGCGGGGGCCCCCGGGAGCAGTACTTC
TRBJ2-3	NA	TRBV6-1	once	CASTSASGGTDTQYF	TGTGCCAGCACCTCGGCGTCAGGGGGCACAGATACGCAGTATTTT
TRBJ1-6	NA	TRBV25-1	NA	CASTPEGSYNSPLHF	TGTGCCAGCACCCCCGAGGGCTCCTATAATTCACCCCTCCACTTT
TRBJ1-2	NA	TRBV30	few	CAWRSPGLYYYGYTF	TGTGCCTGGAGATCGCCAGGGTTGTATTACTATGGCTACACCTTC
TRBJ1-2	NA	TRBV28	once	CASSLTQGWHGYTF	TGTGCCAGCAGTTTAACGCAGGGGTGGCATGGCTACACCTTC
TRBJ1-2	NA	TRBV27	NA	CASSSRRWGVYGYTF	TGTGCCAGCAGTTCCCGGCGTTGGGGAGTCTATGGCTACACCTTC
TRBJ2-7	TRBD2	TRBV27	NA	CASSTLAGRTSYEQYF	TGTGCCAGCAGCACACTAGCGGGGAGGACCTCCTACGAGCAGTACTTC
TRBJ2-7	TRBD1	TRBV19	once	CASKGTGFLGQYF	TGTGCCAGTAAAGGGACAGGGTTTCTGGGGCAGTACTTC
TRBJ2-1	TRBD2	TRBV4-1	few	CASSPLAGTYNEQFF	TGCGCCAGCAGCCCTCTAGCGGGGACGTACAATGAGCAGTTCTTC
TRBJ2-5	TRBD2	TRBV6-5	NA	CASSYGTRGETQYF	TGTGCCAGCAGTTACGGGACTAGAGGGGAGACCCAGTACTTC
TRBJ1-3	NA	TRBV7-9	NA	CASTPERISGNTIYF	TGTGCCAGCACCCCAGAGAGGATCTCTGGAAACACCATATATTTT
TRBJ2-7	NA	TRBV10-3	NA	CAISEELTGPSSYEQYF	TGTGCCATCAGTGAGGAACTGACAGGTCCGAGCTCCTACGAGCAGTACTTC
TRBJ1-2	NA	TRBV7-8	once	CASSLALGELNYGYTF	TGTGCCAGCAGCTTAGCGCTCGGAGAGCTAAACTATGGCTACACCTTC
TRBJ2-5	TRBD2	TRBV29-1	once	CSGSGGAFRPETQYF	TGCAGCGGATCCGGGGGGGCCTTCCGCCCAGAGACCCAGTACTTC
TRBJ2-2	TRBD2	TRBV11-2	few	CASSWSGTISTGELFF	TGTGCCAGCAGCTGGAGCGGGACTATAAGCACCGGGGAGCTGTTTTTT
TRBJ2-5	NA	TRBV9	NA	CASSLRTSAKYQETQYF	TGTGCCAGCAGCCTCCGAACTAGTGCAAAGTACCAAGAGACCCAGTACTTC
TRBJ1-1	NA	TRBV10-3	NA	CAISESWGGSTEAFF	TGTGCCATCAGTGAGTCGTGGGGGGGGAGCACTGAAGCTTTCTTT
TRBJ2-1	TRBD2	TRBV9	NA	CASRWGTSGDNEQFF	TGTGCCAGCAGGTGGGGGACTAGCGGCGACAATGAGCAGTTCTTC
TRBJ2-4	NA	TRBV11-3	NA	CASSLGAENIQYF	TGTGCCAGCAGCTTAGGGGCCGAAAACATTCAGTACTTC